The present entry profiles one T cell receptor beta chain with its context. The source of the sample is a study of blood T cell repertoires in COVID-19. Study at large: The United States, Italy and Spain were the sources of the acute and convalescent COVID-19 samples.

Here immunoSEQ multiplex PCR was the method, and the copy in TCRdb shows in-frame clones only, minus some. The profile shows about 260,000 clones, around four fifths of them singletons. This CDR3 comprises 17 residues. V and J are TRBV21-1 and TRBJ1-4; the D call TRBD1 from the table was never checked on the DNA. TRBV21-1 is tagged as a pseudogene. The source material was peripheral blood. The receptor was isolated from a woman aged 80 or over with acute or convalescent COVID-19. The CDR3 reads CASSKIFTGQGIEKLFF. CDR3 DNA sequence: TGTGCCAGCAGCAAAATATTTACGGGACAGGGAATTGAAAAACTGTTTTTT.